A single T cell receptor (beta chain) is shown here with its context. The data were obtained in a study of shared clonotypes between healthy human individuals. Clones were sequenced by immunoSEQ multiplex PCR, and TCRdb holds only the in-frame ones, with some missing. The table includes 450,000 to 550,000 clones, approximately 79% detected once. The CDR3 length is 14 residues. Trimming removed 5 bases at V and 5 bases at J, with 15 bases between. Germline V CDR1 and CDR2: SGHTA, FQGNSA. Sequencing was performed on PBMCs. This TCR came from a middle-aged woman in good health. Some clones in this sample may be carry-over from other donors' samples. This chain joins TRBV7-2 and TRBJ1-2; D is uncertain. The CDR3 bases are TGTGCCAGCAGCCGGACCACCCCTGGGTATGGCTACACCTTC. Its protein product is CASSRTTPGYGYTF. The full variable domain, rest sourced from reference TRBV7-2 and TRBJ1-2, is GAGVSQSPSNKVTEKGKDVELRCDPISGHTALYWYRQSLGQGLEFLIYFQGNSAPDKSGLPSDRFSAERTGGSVSTLTIQRTQQEDSAVYLCASSRTTPGYGYTFGSGTRLTVV.